This T cell receptor beta chain is drawn from a study of T cells in Graves' hyperthyroidism and ophthalmopathy. Whole-study context: Peripheral blood specimens were obtained at initial diagnosis, prior to any treatment. Study-wide points: The blood repertoire included most of the expanded thyroid clonotypes above 0.001.

As regards this clonotype: Its antigen is not known.

Unmatched junction bases numbered 5, after V lost 3 bases and J lost 1 base. The CDR3 runs to 15 residues. Germline V gene sequence: CDR1 LNHDA, CDR2 SQIVND (reference sequence). Any patient presenting with uncontrolled infection, other autoimmune disease, pregnancy or lactation was left out. Amplified TCR beta CDR3 regions came from RNA transcripts. HTBI primers were used for first-round RT-PCR of the TCR CDR3. TCRdb re-called the multiplex PCR reads with MiXCR, one entry per CDR3 protein. The data contain approximately 210,000 distinct CDR3 sequences, about 15% of them singletons. The origin of this receptor is a man aged 50 to 59 with Graves' hyperthyroidism. Sequences were obtained from blood. This chain uses TRBV19 with TRBJ1-1; 7 nucleotides line up with TRBD1. As DNA, the CDR3 is TGTGCCAGTAGTATCTACAGGGGCCGGAACACTGAAGCTTTCTTT. It encodes CASSIYRGRNTEAFF.